These 3 T cell receptor beta chains came from one sample sequenced in a study of blood T cell repertoires in COVID-19. Method: immunoSEQ multiplex PCR; TCRdb's copy keeps in-frame clones and lacks some. This table holds about 80,000 clones, around 79% found once. Sequenced sample: peripheral blood. Every receptor here comes from a human donor in a cohort sampled during active COVID-19.

V is TRBV4-3 and J is TRBJ2-1; 14 bases match TRBD2. V was pared by 5 bases and J by 5 bases, with 2 bases of the junction left unmatched. The CDR3 is 15 amino acids. Looked up from germline, CDR1 is LGHNA and CDR2 is YSLEER. CDR3 sequence: CASSATSGRDNEQFF. CDR3 coding DNA: TGCGCCAGCAGCGCGACTAGCGGGAGGGACAATGAGCAGTTCTTC.

The V gene is TRBV27, the J gene TRBJ2-7; the match to TRBD1 covers 8 bases. The trim removed 4 bases at V and 5 bases at J, leaving 10 bases unmatched. The germline V gene encodes CDR1 MNHEY and CDR2 SMNVEV (reference sequence). The CDR3 sequence is 15 residues long. The CDR3 protein is CASSSTGTGYDEQYF. DNA for the CDR3: TGTGCCAGCAGTTCTACCGGGACAGGCTATGACGAGCAGTACTTC.

The V call is TRBV29-1, the J call TRBJ2-3; D may be TRBD2 (5 bases). V shed 5 bases and J shed 5 bases, with 26 bases lying between them. Per germline, CDR1 SQVTM and CDR2 ANQGSEA. The CDR3 is 17 residues long. The CDR3 protein is CSVFGPLGARTRDTQYF. CDR3 in DNA: TGCAGCGTTTTTGGGCCCTTGGGAGCGCGGACCCGAGATACGCAGTATTTT.